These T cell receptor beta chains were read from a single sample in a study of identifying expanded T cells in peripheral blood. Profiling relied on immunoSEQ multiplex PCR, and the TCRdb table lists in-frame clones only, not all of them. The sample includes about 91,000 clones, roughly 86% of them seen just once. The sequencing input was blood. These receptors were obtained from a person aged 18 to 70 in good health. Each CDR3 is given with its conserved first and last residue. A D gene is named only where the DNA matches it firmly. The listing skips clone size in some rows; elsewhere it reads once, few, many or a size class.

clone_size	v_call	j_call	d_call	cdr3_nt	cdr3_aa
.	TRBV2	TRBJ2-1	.	TGTGCCAGCAAGGGGGGGGAATACAATGAGCAGTTCTTC	CASKGGEYNEQFF
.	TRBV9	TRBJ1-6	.	TGTGCCAGCAGCGTAGGTCCGGGGGAAAGAACCTATAATTCACCCCTCCACTTT	CASSVGPGERTYNSPLHF
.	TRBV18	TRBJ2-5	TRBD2	TGTGCCAGCTCACCACTTTATAGCGGGGGCCAAGAGACCCAGTACTTC	CASSPLYSGGQETQYF
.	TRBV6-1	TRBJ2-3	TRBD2	TGTGCCAGCAGCCCCGGGACTAGCGGGGGGGATACGCAGTATTTT	CASSPGTSGGDTQYF
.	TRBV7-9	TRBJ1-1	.	TGTGCCAGCAGCTTAGGAATGGTTGGCGACCGGACGTCTTTCTTT	CASSLGMVGDRTSFF
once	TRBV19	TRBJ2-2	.	TGTGCCAGTGCCCGGGGGCGGAACACCGGGGAGCTGTTTTTT	CASARGRNTGELFF
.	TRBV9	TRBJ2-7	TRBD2	TGTGCCAGCAGCGCCGGCGGGGGGGCTAGTTACGAGCAGTACTTC	CASSAGGGASYEQYF
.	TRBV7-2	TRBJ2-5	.	TGTGCCAGCAGCTTAGCGTTACAGGGATTCGGGGAGACCCAGTACTTC	CASSLALQGFGETQYF
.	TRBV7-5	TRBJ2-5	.	TGTGTCAGAAGCCTCCGCGGAGCGGGAGCTGGGAGAGAGACCCAGTACTTC	CVRSLRGAGAGRETQYF
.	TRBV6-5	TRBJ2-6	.	TGTGCCAGCAGTTACGGGGTGAGCGGGGCCAACGTCCTGACTTTC	CASSYGVSGANVLTF
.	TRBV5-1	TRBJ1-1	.	TGCGCCAGCAGCTTGGAAGGTAGCAGCACTGAAGCTTTCTTT	CASSLEGSSTEAFF
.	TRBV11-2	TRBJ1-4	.	TGTGCCAGCAGCTTAGGGGGGGCGAGTCTCCCTAATGAAAAACTGTTTTTT	CASSLGGASLPNEKLFF
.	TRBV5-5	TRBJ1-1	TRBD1	TGTGCCAGCAGCCACCCTGGGACAGCTGAAGCTTTCTTT	CASSHPGTAEAFF
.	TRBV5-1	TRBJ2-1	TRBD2	TGCGCCAGCAGCTTGGATGGAGGTAGCGGGAGGGAGCAGTTCTTC	CASSLDGGSGREQFF
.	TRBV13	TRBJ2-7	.	TGTGCCAGCAGCCCCCAGGCGTTGGGAGGGACACTCTACGAGCAGTACTTC	CASSPQALGGTLYEQYF
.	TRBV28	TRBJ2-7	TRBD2	TGTGCCAGCAGTGAATTAGTAGCGGGGGGCCCCTACGAGCAGTACTTC	CASSELVAGGPYEQYF
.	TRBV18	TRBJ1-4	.	TGTGCCAGCTCACCCACCTCTGTGACTAATGAAAAACTGTTTTTT	CASSPTSVTNEKLFF
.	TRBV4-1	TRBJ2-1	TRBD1	TGCGCCAGCAGCCCCGGACAGGGCTTTGGTGAGCAGTTCTTC	CASSPGQGFGEQFF
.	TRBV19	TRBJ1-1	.	TGTGCCAGTAGTATGAGGTGGAGCATGAACACTGAAGCTTTCTTT	CASSMRWSMNTEAFF
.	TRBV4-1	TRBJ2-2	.	TGCGCCAGCAGCCAAGGACTGGATATTGGCGGGGAGCTGTTTTTT	CASSQGLDIGGELFF
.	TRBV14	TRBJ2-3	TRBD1	TGTGCCAGCAGCCGACAGGGGGCTAGCACAGATACGCAGTATTTT	CASSRQGASTDTQYF
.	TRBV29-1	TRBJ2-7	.	TGCAGCGTTGAGACTAGGGTGGAAGAGCAGTACTTC	CSVETRVEEQYF
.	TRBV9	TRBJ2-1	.	TGTGCCAGCAGCGACGGCAACGATGAGCAGTTCTTC	CASSDGNDEQFF
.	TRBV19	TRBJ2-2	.	TGTGCCAGTAGTCAGCAGGGAGGTTGGTCCGGGGAGCTGTTTTTT	CASSQQGGWSGELFF
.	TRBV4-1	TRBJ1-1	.	TGCGCCAGCAGCCAAGGCGGGGGACGGCGGTTCACTGAAGCTTTCTTT	CASSQGGGRRFTEAFF
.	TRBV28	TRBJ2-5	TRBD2	TGTGCCAGCAGTTTGACTAGCGGGAGAGCAGGAGGAGAGACCCAGTACTTC	CASSLTSGRAGGETQYF
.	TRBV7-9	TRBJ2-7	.	TGTGCCAGCAGCCCTCGGACCGGGCCCTACGAGCAGTACTTC	CASSPRTGPYEQYF
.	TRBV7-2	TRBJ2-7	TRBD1	TGTGCCAGCAGCTTCACCATCGGGACAGCCTACGAGCAGTACTTC	CASSFTIGTAYEQYF
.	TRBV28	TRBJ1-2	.	TGTGCCAGCAGTCTCTGGGACTATGGCTACACCTTC	CASSLWDYGYTF
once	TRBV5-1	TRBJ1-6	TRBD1	TGCGCCAGCAGCTTCCGGGACAGGGGGAATTCACCCCTCCACTTT	CASSFRDRGNSPLHF
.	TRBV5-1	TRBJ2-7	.	TGCGCCAGCAGCCGCGCAGGGGGGTACGAGCAGTACTTC	CASSRAGGYEQYF
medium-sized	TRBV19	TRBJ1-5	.	TGTGCCAGTAGTGTAACAGGGAGGAGCAATCAGCCCCAGCATTTT	CASSVTGRSNQPQHF
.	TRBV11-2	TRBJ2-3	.	TGTGCCAGCAGCGATCCTACGAGGGGCACAGATACGCAGTATTTT	CASSDPTRGTDTQYF
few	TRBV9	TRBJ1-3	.	TGTGCCAGCAGCGTACAGGACTCTGGAAACACCATATATTTT	CASSVQDSGNTIYF
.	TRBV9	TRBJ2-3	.	TGTGCCAGCAGCAACGCGGGCTCTAGCACAGATACGCAGTATTTT	CASSNAGSSTDTQYF
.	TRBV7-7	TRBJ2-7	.	TGTGCCAGCAGCTTTGCTTACGAGCAGTACTTC	CASSFAYEQYF
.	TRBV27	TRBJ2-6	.	TGTGCCAGCAGTTTAAGCTGGGGGAGCTCTGGGGCCAACGTCCTGACTTTC	CASSLSWGSSGANVLTF
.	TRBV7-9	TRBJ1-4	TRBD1	TGTGCCAGCAGCTCATACAGGGGGGTTGAAAAACTGTTTTTT	CASSSYRGVEKLFF
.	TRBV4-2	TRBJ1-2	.	TGTGCCAGCAGCCAAATGGCGGGAGCTAACTATGGCTACACCTTC	CASSQMAGANYGYTF
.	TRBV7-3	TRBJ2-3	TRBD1	TGTGCCAGCAGTTACCGGACAGGGGGGTCCACAGATACGCAGTATTTT	CASSYRTGGSTDTQYF
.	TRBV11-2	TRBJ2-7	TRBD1	TGTGCCAGCAGCGTACAGGGGGCAAGGTACGAGCAGTACTTC	CASSVQGARYEQYF
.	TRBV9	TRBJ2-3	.	TGTGCCAGCAGCGTAGTTAGGACAGATACGCAGTATTTT	CASSVVRTDTQYF
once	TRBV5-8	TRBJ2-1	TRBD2	TGTGCCAGCAGCTTGGCACTAGCGGGAGTCTATGAGCAGTTCTTC	CASSLALAGVYEQFF
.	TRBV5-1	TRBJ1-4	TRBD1	TGCGCCAGCAGCTTAACCGGGACAGGGGGTTACGCTAATGAAAAACTGTTTTTT	CASSLTGTGGYANEKLFF
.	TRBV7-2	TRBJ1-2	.	TGTGCCAGCAGCGTGGACAGTCGATATGGCTACACCTTC	CASSVDSRYGYTF
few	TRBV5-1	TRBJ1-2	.	TGCGCCAGCAGCGGGGACGGAACCTATGGCTACACCTTC	CASSGDGTYGYTF
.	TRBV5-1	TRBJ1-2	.	TGCGCCAGCAGCTTTACAGGGCTTAACTATGGCTACACCTTC	CASSFTGLNYGYTF
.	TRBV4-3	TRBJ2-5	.	TGCGCCAGCAGCCAATCATCCGGCGAGACCCAGTACTTC	CASSQSSGETQYF
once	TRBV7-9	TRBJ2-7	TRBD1	TGTGCCACACAGGGGGCATCCTACGAGCAGTACTTC	CATQGASYEQYF
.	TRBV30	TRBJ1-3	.	TGTGCCTGGAGCTTATACCCGGGACCGAGTGGAAACACCATATATTTT	CAWSLYPGPSGNTIYF
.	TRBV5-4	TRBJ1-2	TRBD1	TGTGCCAGCAGCCCCCAGGGACAGGGGCCCGGCTACACCTTC	CASSPQGQGPGYTF
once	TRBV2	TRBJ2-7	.	TGTGCCAGCAGTGCGAATAGCGTTTACGAGCAGTACTTC	CASSANSVYEQYF
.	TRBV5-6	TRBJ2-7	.	TGTGCCAGCACCGGGCCCTCCTACGAGCAGTACTTC	CASTGPSYEQYF
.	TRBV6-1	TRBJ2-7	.	TGTGCCAGCAGTGACAGTACAGGTCAGGACGAGCAGTACTTC	CASSDSTGQDEQYF
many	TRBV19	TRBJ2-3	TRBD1	TGTGCCAGTATTCAACAGGGGGCAGATACGCAGTATTTT	CASIQQGADTQYF
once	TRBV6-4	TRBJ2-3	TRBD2	TGTGCCAGCGCGGGGACTAGCGGGGGCACAGATACGCAGTATTTT	CASAGTSGGTDTQYF
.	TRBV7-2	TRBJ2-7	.	TGTGCCAGCAGCACTATGGACGGAGTCTACGAGCAGTACTTC	CASSTMDGVYEQYF
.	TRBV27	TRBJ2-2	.	TGTGCCAGCAGTTTTCTGGGGGTCGGGACCGGGGAGCTGTTTTTT	CASSFLGVGTGELFF
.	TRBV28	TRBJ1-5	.	TGTGCCAGCAGTTTGGAGGTGGGTTTGGGCAATCAGCCCCAGCATTTT	CASSLEVGLGNQPQHF
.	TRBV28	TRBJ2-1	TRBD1	TGTGCCAGCAGTCGGACAGGGATCGTGAATGAGCAGTTCTTC	CASSRTGIVNEQFF